This T cell receptor (beta chain) appears in the sequencing data of a study of T-cell memory formation after mild COVID-19. Looking at the study overall: Clusters of TCRs were largely donor specific.

5'RACE primed from the constant segment yielded TCR alpha and TCR beta cDNA libraries bearing sample barcodes and UMIs. TCRdb redid the calling of the 5' RACE reads with MiXCR, one entry per CDR3 protein. The table lists around 450,000 distinct CDR3 sequences, 24% of them singletons. In germline, CDR1 is LGHDT, CDR2 YNNKEL (reference sequence). This CDR3 comprises 15 residues. V was cut by 4 bases and J by 2 bases, with 11 bases left in between. This sequence originates from an adult woman who had mild COVID-19 (a few samples of this study predate the infection). Cell type and time point are not known. The specimen sequenced was PBMCs or a T cell subset sorted from them (not recorded which). The chain has TRBV3-1 and TRBJ2-2; no reliable D call. The CDR3 is CASSRLWTNTGELFF. CDR3 DNA: TGTGCCAGCAGCCGCCTCTGGACCAACACCGGGGAGCTGTTTTTT. The full variable domain, completed using reference TRBV3-1 and TRBJ2-2, is DTAVSQTPKYLVTQMGNDKSIKCEQNLGHDTMYWYKQDSKKFLKIMFSYNNKELIINETVPNRFSPKSPDKAHLNLHINSLELGDSAVYFCASSRLWTNTGELFFGEGSRLTVL.